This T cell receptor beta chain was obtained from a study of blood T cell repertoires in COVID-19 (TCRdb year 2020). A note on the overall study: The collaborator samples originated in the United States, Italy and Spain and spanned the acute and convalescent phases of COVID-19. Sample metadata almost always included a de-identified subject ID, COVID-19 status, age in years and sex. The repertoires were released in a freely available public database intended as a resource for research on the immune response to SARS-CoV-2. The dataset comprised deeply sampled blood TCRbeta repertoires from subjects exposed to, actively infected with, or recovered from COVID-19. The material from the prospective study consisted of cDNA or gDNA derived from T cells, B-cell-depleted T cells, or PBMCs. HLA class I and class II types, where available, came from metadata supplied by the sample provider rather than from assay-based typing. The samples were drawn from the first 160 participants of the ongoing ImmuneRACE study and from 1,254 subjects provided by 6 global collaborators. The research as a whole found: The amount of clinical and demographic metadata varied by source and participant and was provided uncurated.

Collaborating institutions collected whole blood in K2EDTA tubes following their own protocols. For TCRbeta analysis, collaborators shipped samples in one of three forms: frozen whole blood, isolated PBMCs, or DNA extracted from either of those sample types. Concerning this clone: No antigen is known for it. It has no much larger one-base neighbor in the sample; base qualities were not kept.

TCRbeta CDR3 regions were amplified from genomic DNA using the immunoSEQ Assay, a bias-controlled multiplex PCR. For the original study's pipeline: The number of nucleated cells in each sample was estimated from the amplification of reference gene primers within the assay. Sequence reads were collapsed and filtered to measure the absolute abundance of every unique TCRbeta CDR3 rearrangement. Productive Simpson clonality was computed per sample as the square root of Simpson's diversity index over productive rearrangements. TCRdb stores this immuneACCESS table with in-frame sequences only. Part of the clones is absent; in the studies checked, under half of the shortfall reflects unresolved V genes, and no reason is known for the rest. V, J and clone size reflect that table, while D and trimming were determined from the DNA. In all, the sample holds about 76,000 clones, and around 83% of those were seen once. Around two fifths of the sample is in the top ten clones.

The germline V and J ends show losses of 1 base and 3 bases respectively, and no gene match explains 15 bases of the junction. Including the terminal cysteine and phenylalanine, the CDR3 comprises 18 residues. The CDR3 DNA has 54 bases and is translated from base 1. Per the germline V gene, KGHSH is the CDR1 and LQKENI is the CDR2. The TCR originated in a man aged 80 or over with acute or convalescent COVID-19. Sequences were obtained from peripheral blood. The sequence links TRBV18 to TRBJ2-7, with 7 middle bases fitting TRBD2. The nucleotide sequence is TGTGCCAGCTCACCACTCCCTCGGAAGGCGGGAGTCGGCTACGAGCAGTACTTC. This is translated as CASSPLPRKAGVGYEQYF.